Listed below are T cell receptor beta chains from one sample, sequenced in a study of shared clonotypes between healthy human individuals. Sequencing was performed with immunoSEQ multiplex PCR; in TCRdb, only in-frame clones are kept and a portion is missing. The sample comprises over 2,000,000 clones, about 93% of which are singletons, and more than 1.5% rests with the top ten. Specimen: naive CD8+ T cells from PBMCs. The receptors were gathered from a young man in good health. Some clones in this sample may be carry-over from other donors' samples. Each CDR3 is given with its conserved first and last residue. The D gene is left open where the match is weak. Not all rows give a size; the values are once, few, many and, for expanded clones, a class.

TRBJ2-7,TRBD1,14,TRBV7-9,NA,CASSPRQGSYEQYF,TGTGCCAGCAGCCCCCGACAGGGTTCCTACGAGCAGTACTTC
TRBJ2-3,NA,17,TRBV2,NA,CASRERIRQSVADTQYF,TGTGCCAGCAGGGAGCGGATTAGACAGTCTGTGGCAGATACGCAGTATTTT
TRBJ1-2,NA,15,TRBV29-1,NA,CSVNRVTNESYGYTF,TGCAGCGTTAACAGGGTCACCAATGAAAGCTATGGCTACACCTTC
TRBJ2-2,NA,15,TRBV7-3,once,CASSFSGPNTGELFF,TGTGCCAGCAGCTTCAGCGGTCCGAACACCGGGGAGCTGTTTTTT
TRBJ1-1,TRBD1,16,TRBV27,NA,CASSPRTTGVFTEAFF,TGTGCCAGCAGCCCAAGAACGACAGGGGTTTTCACTGAAGCTTTCTTT
TRBJ2-1,NA,15,TRBV5-6,NA,CASSRDREGYNEQFF,TGTGCCAGCAGCCGTGACAGGGAGGGCTACAATGAGCAGTTCTTC
TRBJ2-5,TRBD1,14,TRBV2,NA,CASSDDRVGETQYF,TGTGCCAGCAGTGACGACAGGGTGGGGGAGACCCAGTACTTC
TRBJ2-7,NA,14,TRBV28,NA,CASGVSVWGLGQYF,TGTGCCAGCGGGGTGTCGGTATGGGGCCTCGGGCAGTACTTC
TRBJ1-5,NA,15,TRBV7-2,NA,CASSPHDGINQPQHF,TGTGCCAGCAGCCCCCATGACGGAATCAATCAGCCCCAGCATTTT
TRBJ2-1,NA,15,TRBV6-5,once,CASTYNGGSYNEQFF,TGTGCCAGCACCTATAACGGGGGCTCCTACAATGAGCAGTTCTTC
TRBJ2-2,NA,18,TRBV13,NA,CASSSHDIDRDNTGELFF,TGTGCCAGCAGCTCACACGACATTGACAGAGATAACACCGGGGAGCTGTTTTTT
TRBJ2-7,TRBD1,15,TRBV14,once,CASSLRGQGSYEQYF,TGTGCCAGCAGCCTCCGGGGACAGGGGTCCTACGAGCAGTACTTC
TRBJ1-4,TRBD1,14,TRBV6-5,NA,CASSYEQGGEKLFF,TGTGCCAGCAGTTACGAACAGGGGGGTGAAAAACTGTTTTTT
TRBJ2-7,NA,15,TRBV4-3,NA,CASSQDLWVSKEQYF,TGCGCCAGCAGCCAAGATCTTTGGGTCTCAAAGGAGCAGTACTTC
TRBJ2-1,NA,18,TRBV28,NA,CASSFRQRGISSYNEQFF,TGTGCCAGCAGTTTCAGGCAGAGGGGAATCAGCTCCTACAATGAGCAGTTCTTC
TRBJ2-4,NA,16,TRBV19,NA,CASSIRRVQAKNIQYF,TGTGCCAGTAGTATTCGCAGGGTCCAGGCCAAAAACATTCAGTACTTC
TRBJ2-1,TRBD1,14,TRBV27,NA,CASSLQGAYNEQFF,TGTGCCAGCAGCCTACAGGGGGCTTACAATGAGCAGTTCTTC
TRBJ2-5,NA,14,TRBV11-2,NA,CASSLERQGETQYF,TGTGCCAGCAGCTTAGAACGGCAGGGAGAGACCCAGTACTTC
TRBJ2-1,NA,14,TRBV29-1,many,CSVVLAGLDNEQFF,TGCAGCGTTGTTCTCGCGGGCCTTGACAATGAGCAGTTCTTC
TRBJ2-7,NA,16,TRBV2,NA,CASSELRPGRGYEQYF,TGTGCCAGCAGTGAACTGAGGCCAGGCCGGGGGTACGAGCAGTACTTC
TRBJ1-4,NA,14,TRBV19,NA,CASSPPSTNEKLFF,TGTGCCAGTAGCCCTCCATCAACTAATGAAAAACTGTTTTTT
TRBJ2-1,NA,13,TRBV27,once,CASSPTGYNEQFF,TGTGCCAGCAGCCCTACAGGATACAATGAGCAGTTCTTC
TRBJ1-2,TRBD1,15,TRBV25-1,NA,CASSEWTGSNYGYTF,TGTGCCAGCAGTGAATGGACAGGGTCTAACTATGGCTACACCTTC
TRBJ1-2,NA,12,TRBV29-1,NA,CSVGDFSSGYTF,TGCAGCGTTGGAGACTTCTCGAGTGGCTACACCTTC
TRBJ2-6,NA,17,TRBV27,NA,CASKGRALFSGANVLTF,TGTGCCAGCAAAGGGAGAGCCTTATTCTCTGGGGCCAACGTCCTGACTTTC
TRBJ2-2,NA,15,TRBV6-6,NA,CASSYNSWKTGELFF,TGTGCCAGCAGTTATAACTCTTGGAAAACCGGGGAGCTGTTTTTT
TRBJ1-5,NA,13,TRBV5-5,NA,CASSLSSNQPQHF,TGTGCCAGCAGCTTGAGTAGCAATCAGCCCCAGCATTTT
TRBJ2-5,NA,14,TRBV13,NA,CASTGGDEKETQYF,TGTGCCAGCACCGGCGGGGACGAGAAAGAGACCCAGTACTTC
TRBJ1-5,NA,19,TRBV6-1,NA,CASSEARVTAGWGDQPQHF,TGTGCCAGCAGTGAAGCGCGGGTCACCGCGGGGTGGGGCGATCAGCCCCAGCATTTT
TRBJ2-3,NA,14,TRBV7-9,NA,CATSPAPGTDTQYF,TGTGCCACATCCCCGGCCCCGGGCACAGATACGCAGTATTTT
TRBJ1-5,NA,13,TRBV4-2,NA,CASSQEGEGPQHF,TGTGCCAGCAGCCAAGAGGGGGAGGGTCCGCAGCATTTT
TRBJ2-7,NA,12,TRBV6-5,NA,CASSSDGYEQYF,TGTGCCAGCAGTTCCGACGGCTACGAGCAGTACTTC
TRBJ2-1,TRBD2,15,TRBV10-1,NA,CASTSSQAGTNEQFF,TGCGCCAGCACAAGTTCCCAAGCGGGGACGAATGAGCAGTTCTTC
TRBJ2-7,NA,16,TRBV4-2,NA,CASSQGDSLPSYEQYF,TGTGCCAGCAGCCAAGGCGACAGCCTCCCATCCTACGAGCAGTACTTC
TRBJ1-3,TRBD1,15,TRBV27,NA,CASRPGGADGNTIYF,TGTGCCAGCAGACCAGGGGGCGCGGATGGAAACACCATATATTTT
TRBJ2-1,TRBD2,16,TRBV5-4,NA,CASSPTLAGTYNEQFF,TGTGCCAGCAGCCCCACCCTAGCGGGGACCTACAATGAGCAGTTCTTC